This entry is about one T cell receptor beta chain. Its cognate antigen is unknown. It was by 5' RACE with UMI labels that the TRB cDNA libraries were prepared. TCRdb re-called the 5' RACE reads, yielding one record per CDR3 amino acid sequence without DNA. The listing records 50,000 to 60,000 distinct CDR3 sequences. The data are from a study of CXCR3-negative and CXCR3-positive naive CD8 T cells. Broader study findings: When CXCR3-positive naive cells were set against CXCR3-negative naive cells, the former had more hydrophobic TRB CDR3s.

The germline gives CDR1 SQVTM, CDR2 ANQGSEA. The length of the CDR3 is 14 residues. Sample: naive CXCR3- CD8+ T cells from blood. Subset: CD45RO-CCR7+CD27+CD95- naive CD8+ T cells lacking CXCR3 (TNR3-). The chain couples TRBV29-1 to TRBJ2-3. This TCR was recovered from a human donor in good health. Some clones in this sample may be carry-over from other donors' samples. CDR3 in amino acids: CSANEYLSTDTQYF.